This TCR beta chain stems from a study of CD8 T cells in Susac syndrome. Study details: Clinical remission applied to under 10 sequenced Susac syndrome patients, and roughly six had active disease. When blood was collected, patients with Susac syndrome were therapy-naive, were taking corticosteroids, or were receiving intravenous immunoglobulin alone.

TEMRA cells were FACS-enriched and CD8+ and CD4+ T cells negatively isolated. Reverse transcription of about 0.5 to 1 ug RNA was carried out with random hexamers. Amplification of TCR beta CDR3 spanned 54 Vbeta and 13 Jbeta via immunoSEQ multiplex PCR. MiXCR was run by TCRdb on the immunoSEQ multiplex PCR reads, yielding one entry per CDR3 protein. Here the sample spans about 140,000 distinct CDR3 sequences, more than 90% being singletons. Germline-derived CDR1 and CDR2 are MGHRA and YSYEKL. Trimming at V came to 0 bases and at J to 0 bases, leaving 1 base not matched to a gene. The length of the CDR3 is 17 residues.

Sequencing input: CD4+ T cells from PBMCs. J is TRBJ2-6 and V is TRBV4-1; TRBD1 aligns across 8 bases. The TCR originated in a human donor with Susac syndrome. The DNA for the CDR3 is TGCGCCAGCAGCCAAGAGGACAGGGCCTCTGGGGCCAACGTCCTGACTTTC. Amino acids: CASSQEDRASGANVLTF.